This T cell receptor (beta chain) stems from a study of blood T cell repertoires in COVID-19. Overall study: Acute-phase and convalescent COVID-19 samples originated in the United States, Italy and Spain. T cells, B-cell-depleted T cells, or PBMCs provided the cDNA or gDNA that served as material.

The germline V gene encodes CDR1 LNHDA and CDR2 SQIVND (reference sequence). This CDR3 has 14 residues. The germline V and J ends were trimmed by 1 base and 0 bases, with 6 bases remaining between them. Original processing methods: Reference gene primer amplification gave nucleated cell count estimates. Only in-frame clones appear in the TCRdb table, and some are missing; sequencing was by immunoSEQ multiplex PCR. V and J calls and clone size are as listed in that table; D and trimming were resolved from the DNA. This table has over 35,000 clones, 80% to 90% appearing once. V gene TRBV19 combines with J gene TRBJ1-2; D is uncertain. The sequence came from a man in his fifties or sixties with acute or convalescent COVID-19. The sequencing input was peripheral blood. CDR3 loop: CASSIVEANYGYTF. Here the CDR3 DNA reads TGTGCCAGTAGTATAGTGGAGGCTAACTATGGCTACACCTTC.